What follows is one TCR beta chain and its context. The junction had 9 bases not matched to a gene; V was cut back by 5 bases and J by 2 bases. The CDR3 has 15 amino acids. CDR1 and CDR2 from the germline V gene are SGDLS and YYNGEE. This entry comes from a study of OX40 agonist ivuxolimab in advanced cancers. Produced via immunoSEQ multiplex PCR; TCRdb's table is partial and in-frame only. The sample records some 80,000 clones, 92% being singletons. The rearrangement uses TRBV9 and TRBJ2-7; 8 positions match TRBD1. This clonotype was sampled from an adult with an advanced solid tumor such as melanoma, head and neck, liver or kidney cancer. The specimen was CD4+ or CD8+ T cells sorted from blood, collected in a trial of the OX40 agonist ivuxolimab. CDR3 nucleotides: TGTGCCAGCAGTGAAGGACAGGGAGGAACCTACGAGCAGTACTTC. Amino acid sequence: CASSEGQGGTYEQYF.